The 9 T cell receptor beta chains presented below share a single source sample, sequenced in a study of shared clonotypes between healthy human individuals. TCRdb's table, derived via immunoSEQ multiplex PCR, lists solely in-frame clones and lacks some. The sample carries about 2 million clones, 85% to 95% recorded once. Input material: naive CD4+ T cells sorted from blood. Subset of the sample: CD45RA+ positively selected. All receptors come from a man aged 18 to 30 in good health.

The rearrangement joins TRBV5-4 to TRBJ2-7, with D possibly matching TRBD2 (6 bases). Germline loops: CDR1 SGHNT, CDR2 YYREEE (reference sequence). The CDR3 has 13 residues. The ends were cut back, 4 bases at V and 4 bases at J, with 12 bases in the middle. CDR3 residues: CASSPGGQYEQYF. For the CDR3, the DNA is TGTGCCAGCAGCCCCGGGGGTCAATACGAGCAGTACTTC.

The V gene is TRBV11-2, the J gene TRBJ1-1; D unclear. This CDR3 is built from 14 residues. Germline V gene sequence: CDR1 SGHAT, CDR2 FQNNGV. Trimming stripped 0 bases from V and 11 bases from J, with 16 bases between. CDR3 sequence (DNA): TGTGCCAGCAGCTTAGACGCGGGTTCCGCCGGGGCTTTCTTT. Translation: CASSLDAGSAGAFF. Full variable domain (remainder filled in from reference TRBV11-2 and TRBJ1-1): EAGVAQSPRYKIIEKRQSVAFWCNPISGHATLYWYQQILGQGPKLLIQFQNNGVVDDSQLPKDRFSAERLKGVDSTLKIQPAKLEDSAVYLCASSLDAGSAGAFFGQGTRLTVV.

The V gene is TRBV2, the J gene TRBJ2-1, with 9 bases identical to TRBD2. The CDR3 loop spans 20 amino acids. V was pared by 3 bases and J by 0 bases, with 15 bases of the junction left unmatched. From germline, CDR1 is SNHLY and CDR2 FYNNEI. For the CDR3, the DNA is TGTGCCAGCAGTGACAACACGGGACTAGCAAGGAGAAGCTCCTACAATGAGCAGTTCTTC. Residues: CASSDNTGLARRSSYNEQFF.

The chain uses TRBV18 and TRBJ1-2; D is uncertain. The CDR3 consists of 14 residues. The germline gives CDR1 KGHSH, CDR2 LQKENI. The V end lost 2 bases, the J end lost 3 bases, and 10 bases lay between the germline ends. The CDR3 DNA reads as TGTGCCAGCTCACCATACGGGGTGGACTATGGCTACACCTTC. Its translation is CASSPYGVDYGYTF.

This chain joins TRBV28 and TRBJ1-5, with D possibly matching TRBD1 (5 bases). V lost 6 bases and J lost 6, with 9 bases in between. Germline CDR1 is MDHEN and CDR2 is SYDVKM. This CDR3 comprises 12 residues. The chain's CDR3 is CASRSRAQPQHF. For the CDR3, the DNA is TGTGCCAGCAGATCCAGGGCTCAGCCCCAGCATTTT.

J is TRBJ2-3 and V is TRBV6-1; D gene uncertain. The germline V and J ends were trimmed by 7 bases and 1 base, with 9 bases remaining between them. The CDR3 loop spans 13 amino acids. CDR1 is MNHNS, CDR2 SASEGT, per germline. This CDR3 is CASNNPGTDTQYF. Written as DNA, the CDR3 is TGTGCCAGCAATAACCCCGGCACAGATACGCAGTATTTT.

J is TRBJ2-3 and V is TRBV9; D is perhaps TRBD2 (6 bases). V gave up 4 bases and J gave up 0 bases, with 9 bases separating them. CDR3 length: 14 residues. Germline V CDR1 and CDR2: SGDLS, YYNGEE. The CDR3 reads CASSRGSSTDTQYF. Here the CDR3 DNA reads TGTGCCAGCAGCCGGGGGTCTAGCACAGATACGCAGTATTTT.

This chain links TRBV7-9 with TRBJ2-7; 7 positions match TRBD1. This CDR3 region has 13 residues. Germline trimming cut 5 bases from V and 5 bases from J; bases unmatched to any gene: 6. The germline V gene encodes CDR1 SEHNR and CDR2 FQNEAQ (reference sequence). In nucleotides, the CDR3 is TGTGCCAGCAGCCCCGGCCAGGGGGACGAGCAGTACTTC. This sequence encodes CASSPGQGDEQYF.

The rearrangement links TRBV9 to TRBJ1-5, with D unclear. The CDR3 spans 14 residues. The germline V gene has CDR1 SGDLS and CDR2 YYNGEE. Trimming took 0 bases from V and 5 from J, leaving 9 bases between them. CDR3 protein: CASSVAGYDQPQHF. For the CDR3, the DNA is TGTGCCAGCAGCGTAGCTGGGTACGATCAGCCCCAGCATTTT.